The 22 T cell receptor beta chains presented below share a single source sample, sequenced in a study of shared clonotypes between healthy human individuals. Profiling relied on immunoSEQ multiplex PCR, and the TCRdb table lists in-frame clones only, not all of them. The table has about 1.5 million clones, around 98% seen once. The sequencing input was naive CD4+ T cells sorted from blood. Subset described: CD45RA+ positively selected. The receptor set was obtained from a man in his thirties or forties in good health.

This chain joins TRBV14 and TRBJ2-2, with D unclear. CDR3 length equals 13 residues. The ends were cut back, 4 bases at V and 6 bases at J, with 9 bases in the middle. Germline-derived CDR1 and CDR2 are SGHDN and FVKESK. The CDR3, as DNA: TGTGCCAGCAGCCGGGTTTCTTCCGGGGAGCTGTTTTTT. Its protein is CASSRVSSGELFF.

The CDR3 DNA sequence: TGTGCCAGCGCATTTCGGGCCCGCTACGAGCAGTACTTC. Its protein product is CASAFRARYEQYF. The J gene is TRBJ2-7, the V gene TRBV28; unclear D gene. The CDR3 extends over 13 amino acids. Trimming shortened V by 8 bases and J by 3 bases, and 14 bases separated the two germline ends. Germline V gene lookup returns CDR1 MDHEN and CDR2 SYDVKM. Together with reference TRBV28 and TRBJ2-7, the CDR3 gives the full variable domain: DVKVTQSSRYLVKRTGEKVFLECVQDMDHENMFWYRQDPGLGLRLIYFSYDVKMKEKGDIPEGYSVSREKKERFSLILESASTNQTSMYLCASAFRARYEQYFGPGTRLTVT.

In regard to this clone: Different DNA sequences within this sample yield the same CDR3. J is TRBJ2-6 and V is TRBV15, with D unclear. This CDR3 region has 16 residues. Germline CDR1 reads LNHNV; CDR2 reads YYDKDF (reference sequence). V was clipped by 0 bases and J by 1 base, with 7 bases between them. DNA for the CDR3: TGTGCCACCAGCAGAGATCTGGGATCTGGGGCCAACGTCCTGACTTTC. Translated: CATSRDLGSGANVLTF. The full variable domain, completed using reference TRBV15 and TRBJ2-6, is DAMVIQNPRYQVTQFGKPVTLSCSQTLNHNVMYWYQQKSSQAPKLLFHYYDKDFNNEADTPDNFQSRRPNTSFCFLDIRSPGLGDTAMYLCATSRDLGSGANVLTFGAGSRLTVL.

The CDR3 loop is CASSLRVKPYEQYF. In nucleotides, the CDR3 is TGTGCCAGCAGCTTGAGGGTCAAGCCCTACGAGCAGTACTTC. The chain employs TRBV7-2 and TRBJ2-7; weak D call: TRBD2 (5 bases). This CDR3 has 14 residues. CDR1 and CDR2 from the germline V gene are SGHTA and FQGNSA. V lost 3 bases to trimming and J lost 2 bases, with 11 bases between them.

This clone was detected only once. This chain links TRBV5-4 with TRBJ2-1; D gene ambiguous. Looked up from germline, CDR1 is SGHNT and CDR2 is YYREEE (reference sequence). The CDR3 runs 15 residues. Trimming removed 3 bases at V and 5 bases at J, with 15 bases between. CDR3 sequence reads: CASSSYRNTHNEQFF. The CDR3, as DNA: TGTGCCAGCAGCTCGTACAGAAACACGCACAATGAGCAGTTCTTC.

V and J are TRBV6-5 and TRBJ2-2; possible D gene TRBD2, 6 bases. The germline V gene has CDR1 MNHEY and CDR2 SVGAGI. The CDR3 is 15 residues long. V was pared by 5 bases and J by 6 bases, with 16 bases between. The DNA of the CDR3 is TGTGCCAGCAGTACCCCGGGACTTTACTCCGGGGAGCTGTTTTTT. Translation gives CASSTPGLYSGELFF.

V is TRBV30 and J is TRBJ1-6, with D unclear. The CDR3 spans 15 residues. The V end was cut by 0 bases, the J end by 8 bases, with 14 bases between. Per the germline V gene, CDR1 is GTSNPN and CDR2 is SVGIG (reference sequence). This chain's CDR3 is CAWSVPRSRDSPLHF. In DNA form, the CDR3 reads TGTGCCTGGAGTGTACCCAGGTCCCGCGATTCACCCCTCCACTTT.

As to this clone: Other nucleotide sequences from this sample produce the same CDR3. This chain connects TRBV7-9 to TRBJ1-2; weak D call: TRBD1 (6 bases). V shed 3 bases and J shed 2 bases, with 10 bases lying between them. From germline, CDR1 is SEHNR and CDR2 FQNEAQ (reference sequence). The CDR3 has 14 residues. The CDR3 spells CASSFAGANYGYTF. Written as DNA, the CDR3 is TGTGCCAGCAGCTTTGCGGGGGCGAACTATGGCTACACCTTC.

This chain connects TRBV10-1 to TRBJ1-5; D remains unclear. The germline V gene has CDR1 WNHNN and CDR2 SYGVQD (reference sequence). V gave up 10 bases and J gave up 9 bases, with 16 bases separating them. This CDR3 has 12 residues. The CDR3 here is CATLRGITPQHF. The DNA for the CDR3 is TGCGCCACCTTGCGGGGAATTACGCCCCAGCATTTT.

V is TRBV9 and J is TRBJ2-2; 8 nucleotides match TRBD2. The CDR3 loop spans 19 amino acids. The V gene's germline CDR1 is SGDLS and CDR2 YYNGEE. The J segment lost 2 bases and the V segment lost 1 base, leaving 13 bases of the junction unmatched. DNA of the CDR3: TGTGCCAGCAGCGTAAGTCTGGCTTTTAGCGGGATTAACACCGGGGAGCTGTTTTTT. It translates to CASSVSLAFSGINTGELFF.

This chain links TRBV5-5 with TRBJ1-2; the match to TRBD1 covers 10 bases. The CDR3 runs to 15 residues. Trimming took 2 bases from V and 2 from J; bases not matched to a gene: 3. Germline CDR1 is SGHKS and CDR2 is YYEKEE (reference sequence). CDR3 DNA: TGTGCCAGCAGCTTAGACAGGGGGCGAAACTATGGCTACACCTTC. Protein sequence: CASSLDRGRNYGYTF.

This clone was found once. The chain carries TRBV6-1 and TRBJ1-1, with D perhaps matching TRBD1 (5 bases). Germline lookup yields CDR1 MNHNS and CDR2 SASEGT. V lost 7 bases and J 4 bases, leaving 16 bases between the germline ends. This CDR3 spans 14 amino acids. CDR3 sequence: CASTRIEGTTEAFF. The CDR3 bases are TGTGCCAGCACCAGAATTGAGGGGACCACTGAAGCTTTCTTT.

This clone was picked up one time. The rearrangement links TRBV6-1 to TRBJ2-7; tentative D call: TRBD2 (6 bases). CDR3 size: 10 residues. CDR1 is MNHNS and CDR2 is SASEGT in the germline V gene. V was pared by 8 bases and J by 6 bases, with 8 bases between. The CDR3 protein is CASYGGEQYF. In nucleotides, the CDR3 is TGTGCCAGCTACGGGGGCGAGCAGTACTTC.

The chain has TRBV28 and TRBJ2-7; TRBD1 is a possible D gene (5 bases). Trimming removed 8 bases at V and 6 bases at J, with 14 bases between. The germline V gene encodes CDR1 MDHEN and CDR2 SYDVKM. The length of the CDR3 is 12 residues. The CDR3 spells CASGGALGEQYF. In DNA, the CDR3 is TGTGCCAGCGGTGGGGCGCTGGGCGAGCAGTACTTC.

This CDR3 reads CASRLRRLLSYEQYF. CDR3 DNA: TGTGCCAGCAGGCTCAGGCGACTGTTGTCCTACGAGCAGTACTTC. V is TRBV28 and J is TRBJ2-7; D gene uncertain. The V end was cut by 6 bases, the J end by 1 base, with 16 bases between. Per germline, CDR1 MDHEN and CDR2 SYDVKM. The CDR3 length is 15 residues. Supplemented by reference TRBV28 and TRBJ2-7, the full variable domain reads DVKVTQSSRYLVKRTGEKVFLECVQDMDHENMFWYRQDPGLGLRLIYFSYDVKMKEKGDIPEGYSVSREKKERFSLILESASTNQTSMYLCASRLRRLLSYEQYFGPGTRLTVT.

This sequence joins TRBV18 and TRBJ1-1; D call uncertain. This CDR3 region has 16 residues. Trimming took 3 bases from V and 1 from J, leaving 15 bases between them. Germline values: CDR1 KGHSH, CDR2 LQKENI. The CDR3 loop reads CASSPKLLGGNTEAFF. The CDR3 DNA is TGTGCCAGCTCACCCAAACTCCTAGGTGGGAACACTGAAGCTTTCTTT.

V is TRBV7-8 and J is TRBJ1-2, with D possibly being TRBD1 (6 bases). This CDR3 contains 13 residues. Trimming removed 5 bases at V and 4 bases at J, with 11 bases between. Germline CDR1 reads SGHVS; CDR2 reads FQNEAQ. The CDR3 protein is CASSTRQAYGYTF. The CDR3 DNA reads as TGTGCCAGCAGCACCCGACAGGCCTATGGCTACACCTTC.

The chain employs TRBV19 and TRBJ2-7, with 9 bases identical to TRBD2. The CDR3 sequence is 14 residues long. J was trimmed by 3 bases and V by 2 bases; bases with no gene match: 2. Germline values: CDR1 LNHDA, CDR2 SQIVND (reference sequence). The CDR3: CASSILAGNYEQYF. CDR3 coding DNA: TGTGCCAGTAGTATACTAGCGGGAAACTACGAGCAGTACTTC.

This clone came up once. V is TRBV28 and J is TRBJ1-4, with TRBD1 matching over 8 bases. The germline gives CDR1 MDHEN, CDR2 SYDVKM. The CDR3 runs to 16 residues. Trimming cost V 2 bases and J 3 bases; bases outside gene matches: 5. CDR3 sequence (DNA): TGTGCCAGCAGTTTACAGGGGGCGCGGGCTAATGAAAAACTGTTTTTT. Translation: CASSLQGARANEKLFF.

V usage is TRBV15 and J usage is TRBJ2-2; 9 bases fit TRBD2. Unmatched junction bases numbered 11, after V lost 2 bases and J lost 1 base. The CDR3 runs 19 residues. Per the germline V gene, CDR1 is LNHNV and CDR2 is YYDKDF (reference sequence). The CDR3 DNA reads TGTGCCACCAGCAGAACTACCATCAGCGGGAGGCTGAACACCGGGGAGCTGTTTTTT. This gives the protein CATSRTTISGRLNTGELFF.

Concerning this clone itself: Distinct nucleotide sequences in the sample also encode this CDR3. The chain uses TRBV7-8 and TRBJ2-7, with TRBD1 as a possible D gene (5 bases). The CDR3 runs to 14 residues. V dropped 1 base and J dropped 3 bases, with 10 bases sitting between them. In germline, CDR1 is SGHVS, CDR2 FQNEAQ. The CDR3 sequence is CASSLGRQGYEQYF. The CDR3 bases are TGTGCCAGCAGCTTAGGAAGGCAGGGCTACGAGCAGTACTTC.

The chain joins TRBV27 to TRBJ2-1; no clear D gene. The germline gives CDR1 MNHEY, CDR2 SMNVEV (reference sequence). V dropped 9 bases and J dropped 3 bases, with 12 bases sitting between them. This CDR3 has 13 amino acids. The CDR3 DNA sequence: TGTGCCAGTGTCCGAACTGGCTACAATGAGCAGTTCTTC. As protein: CASVRTGYNEQFF.